Listed here are 5 T cell receptor beta chains from one sample, sequenced in a study of cytomegalovirus exposure and HLA in healthy donors. PCR used 60 Vbeta primers and 13 Jbeta primers. Only in-frame clones appear in the TCRdb table, and some are missing; sequencing was by immunoSEQ multiplex PCR. Of 95,000 to 130,000 clones in the sample, about 69% are singletons; the top ten hold roughly 1.5%. Material: PBMCs. These receptor sequences come from a woman aged 18-35 years in good health and CMV-seronegative.

CDR3 protein: CASSSGYNKHSNQPQHF. The CDR3 DNA reads TGTGCCAGCTCCTCGGGGTATAATAAACATAGCAATCAGCCCCAGCATTTT. The rearrangement uses TRBV11-2 and TRBJ1-5; D is unclear. CDR1 SGHAT and CDR2 FQNNGV come from the germline V gene. The CDR3 consists of 17 residues. V was trimmed by 8 bases and J by 0 bases, leaving 20 bases between them.

This clone was picked up one time. V gene TRBV5-8 combines with J gene TRBJ2-7; D might be TRBD1 (6 bases). V was clipped by 6 bases and J by 2 bases, with 15 bases between them. Germline V CDR1 and CDR2: SGHTS, YDEGEE. The CDR3 totals 14 residues. The CDR3 DNA reads TGTGCCAGCACCGTTTCCGGGACAACCTACGAGCAGTACTTC. Amino acids: CASTVSGTTYEQYF.

This rearrangement joins TRBV5-6 to TRBJ2-5; 7 positions agree with TRBD1. The CDR3 is 15 amino acids. CDR1 is SGHDT and CDR2 is YYEEEE in the germline V gene. V was clipped by 4 bases and J by 2 bases; unmatched bases: 8. CDR3 protein: CASSPGRGLQETQYF. CDR3 nucleotides: TGTGCCAGCAGCCCCGGAAGGGGGCTTCAAGAGACCCAGTACTTC. Full variable domain (rest looked up from reference TRBV5-6 and TRBJ2-5): DAGVTQSPTHLIKTRGQQVTLRCSPKSGHDTVSWYQQALGQGPQFIFQYYEEEERQRGNFPDRFSGHQFPNYSSELNVNALLLGDSALYLCASSPGRGLQETQYFGPGTRLLVL.

CDR3 residues: CASSYSRGGNYGYTF. DNA of the CDR3: TGTGCCAGCAGTTACTCGAGGGGGGGGAACTATGGCTACACCTTC. The rearrangement uses TRBV6-5 and TRBJ1-2, with D possibly matching TRBD1 (6 bases). Germline CDR1 reads MNHEY; CDR2 reads SVGAGI. V dropped 0 bases and J dropped 2 bases, with 10 bases sitting between them. The CDR3 spans 15 residues.

This clone came up a few times. CDR3 sequence: CASSPTPKSFNYGYTF. The CDR3 region has the DNA TGTGCCAGTAGTCCAACTCCAAAGAGTTTTAACTATGGCTACACCTTC. The chain combines TRBV19 with TRBJ1-2; D remains unclear. Germline V gene data show CDR1 as LNHDA and CDR2 as SQIVND (reference sequence). The CDR3 spans 16 residues. V shed 5 bases and J shed 1 base, with 17 bases lying between them.